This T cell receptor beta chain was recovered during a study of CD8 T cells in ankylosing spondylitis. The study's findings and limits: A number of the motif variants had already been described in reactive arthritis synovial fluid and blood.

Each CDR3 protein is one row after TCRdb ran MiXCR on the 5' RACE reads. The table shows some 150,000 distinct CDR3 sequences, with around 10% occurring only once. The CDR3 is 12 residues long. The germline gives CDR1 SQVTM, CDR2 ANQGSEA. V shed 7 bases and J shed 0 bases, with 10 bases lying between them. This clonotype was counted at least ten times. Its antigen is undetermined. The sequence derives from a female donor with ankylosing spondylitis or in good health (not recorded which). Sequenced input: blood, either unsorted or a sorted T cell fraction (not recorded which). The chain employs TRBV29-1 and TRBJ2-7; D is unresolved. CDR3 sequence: CSAKRSSYEQYF. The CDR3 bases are TGCAGCGCCAAAAGGAGCTCCTACGAGCAGTACTTC.